These T cell receptor beta chains were read from a single sample in a study of Graves' ophthalmopathy and Graves' hyperthyroidism. TCRdb re-called the multiplex PCR reads with MiXCR, one entry per CDR3 protein. Of about 410,000 distinct CDR3 sequences in the sample, around 16% were seen once. Material: peripheral blood. These receptors all come from a woman younger than 30 with Graves' ophthalmopathy. Each CDR3 is given with its conserved first and last residue. D genes are given only for firm matches. Rows may omit the clone size; those that give it use once, few, many or a size class.

V gene: TRBV28; clone size: many; D gene: .; J gene: TRBJ1-6; CDR3 protein: CASSLFPEGGSPLHF; CDR3 DNA: TGTGCCAGCAGTTTGTTCCCTGAGGGGGGATCACCCCTCCACTTT
V gene: TRBV6-2/TRBV6-3; clone size: many; D gene: .; J gene: TRBJ2-2; CDR3 protein: CASQPIPGTGELFF; CDR3 DNA: TGTGCCAGCCAACCCATTCCCGGCACCGGGGAGCTGTTTTTT
V gene: TRBV19; clone size: once; D gene: TRBD1; J gene: TRBJ2-2; CDR3 protein: CASSSSGTATGELFF; CDR3 DNA: TGTGCCAGTAGTAGCTCCGGGACAGCGACCGGGGAGCTGTTTTTT
V gene: TRBV4-3; clone size: many; D gene: TRBD1; J gene: TRBJ1-1; CDR3 protein: CASSNEQGLGTEAFF; CDR3 DNA: TGCGCCAGCAGCAACGAACAGGGGCTGGGGACTGAAGCTTTCTTT
V gene: TRBV11-2; clone size: .; D gene: .; J gene: TRBJ2-2; CDR3 protein: CASSIGAFRTKSGELFF; CDR3 DNA: TGTGCCAGCAGCATTGGGGCCTTCAGGACTAAGAGCGGGGAGCTGTTTTTT
V gene: TRBV6-5; clone size: many; D gene: TRBD2; J gene: TRBJ2-7; CDR3 protein: CASSSVGTSAYEQYF; CDR3 DNA: TGTGCCAGCAGTTCGGTGGGAACTAGCGCCTACGAGCAGTACTTC
V gene: TRBV3-1; clone size: many; D gene: TRBD1; J gene: TRBJ2-2; CDR3 protein: CASSQEQGAIAGELFF; CDR3 DNA: TGTGCCAGCAGCCAAGAACAGGGGGCGATCGCCGGGGAGCTGTTTTTT
V gene: TRBV6-1; clone size: many; D gene: .; J gene: TRBJ1-2; CDR3 protein: CASSEAGANYGYTF; CDR3 DNA: TGTGCCAGCAGTGAAGCAGGGGCCAACTATGGCTACACCTTC
V gene: TRBV4-1; clone size: .; D gene: TRBD1; J gene: TRBJ1-5; CDR3 protein: CAWSAGQGYQPQHF; CDR3 DNA: TGTGCCTGGAGTGCGGGACAGGGCTATCAGCCCCAGCATTTT
V gene: TRBV30; clone size: .; D gene: .; J gene: TRBJ2-5; CDR3 protein: CAWSVPRIQETQYF; CDR3 DNA: TGTGCCTGGAGTGTTCCAAGAATCCAAGAGACCCAGTACTTC
V gene: TRBV6-5; clone size: many; D gene: TRBD2; J gene: TRBJ2-5; CDR3 protein: CASQHSGGVPSETQYF; CDR3 DNA: TGTGCCAGCCAGCATAGCGGGGGGGTACCTTCCGAGACCCAGTACTTC
V gene: TRBV6-1; clone size: many; D gene: .; J gene: TRBJ1-1; CDR3 protein: CASSEGAIGAQGEAFF; CDR3 DNA: TGTGCCAGCAGTGAAGGGGCTATCGGGGCACAGGGTGAAGCTTTCTTT
V gene: TRBV30; clone size: many; D gene: TRBD1; J gene: TRBJ1-1; CDR3 protein: CAWSEGQGDTEAFF; CDR3 DNA: TGTGCCTGGAGTGAGGGACAGGGTGACACTGAAGCTTTCTTT
V gene: TRBV6-2/TRBV6-3; clone size: .; D gene: .; J gene: TRBJ2-7; CDR3 protein: CASSYGLAPGYYEQYF; CDR3 DNA: TGTGCCAGCAGTTACGGCCTAGCCCCGGGGTACTACGAGCAGTACTTC
V gene: TRBV7-3; clone size: many; D gene: .; J gene: TRBJ2-5; CDR3 protein: CASRPGVGYQETQYF; CDR3 DNA: TGTGCCAGCAGACCAGGGGTCGGGTACCAAGAGACCCAGTACTTC
V gene: TRBV27; clone size: .; D gene: TRBD1; J gene: TRBJ2-2; CDR3 protein: CASSSGQGLGGELFF; CDR3 DNA: TGTGCCAGCAGTTCCGGACAGGGGCTGGGCGGGGAGCTGTTTTTT
V gene: TRBV7-9; clone size: many; D gene: .; J gene: TRBJ1-2; CDR3 protein: CASRGHGYGYTF; CDR3 DNA: TGTGCCAGCAGGGGGCACGGCTATGGCTACACCTTC
V gene: TRBV28; clone size: many; D gene: TRBD2; J gene: TRBJ2-7; CDR3 protein: CASSPLAGPYEQYF; CDR3 DNA: TGTGCCAGCAGCCCACTAGCGGGACCGTACGAGCAGTACTTC
V gene: TRBV29-1; clone size: many; D gene: TRBD1; J gene: TRBJ1-1; CDR3 protein: CSVARGGDRFSNTEAFF; CDR3 DNA: TGCAGCGTTGCCCGGGGGGGGGACAGATTCTCTAACACTGAAGCTTTCTTT
V gene: TRBV9; clone size: .; D gene: .; J gene: TRBJ2-5; CDR3 protein: CASSVGTTQETQYF; CDR3 DNA: TGTGCCAGCAGCGTAGGGACTACTCAAGAGACCCAGTACTTC
V gene: TRBV6-2/TRBV6-3; clone size: many; D gene: .; J gene: TRBJ1-2; CDR3 protein: CASSSLFYGYTF; CDR3 DNA: TGTGCCAGCAGTTCCCTCTTCTATGGCTACACCTTC
V gene: TRBV6-5; clone size: many; D gene: .; J gene: TRBJ1-6; CDR3 protein: CASSYGWGTGNSPLHF; CDR3 DNA: TGTGCCAGCAGTTACGGGTGGGGGACCGGTAATTCACCCCTCCACTTT
V gene: TRBV7-8; clone size: many; D gene: .; J gene: TRBJ1-1; CDR3 protein: CASSLAAVTNTEAFF; CDR3 DNA: TGTGCCAGCAGCTTAGCGGCAGTGACGAACACTGAAGCTTTCTTT